This TCR beta chain appears in the sequencing data of a study of blood T cell repertoires in COVID-19. The CDR3 has 13 amino acids. Germline values: CDR1 GTSNPN, CDR2 SVGIG (reference sequence). V was pared by 8 bases and J by 6 bases, with 17 bases between. The table lists this clone with a count of one. Some clones are missing from TCRdb's copy, which holds only in-frame ones; the method was immunoSEQ multiplex PCR. The sample has 150,000 to 200,000 clones; around four fifths are singletons. The rearrangement uses TRBV30 and TRBJ1-5; no clear D. Sample: peripheral blood. The clonotype was recovered from a woman aged 80 or over with acute or convalescent COVID-19. This chain's CDR3 is CAVSGGLGQPQHF. CDR3 nucleotide sequence: TGTGCCGTAAGTGGCGGGCTAGGTCAGCCCCAGCATTTT. The full variable domain, in which reference TRBV30 and TRBJ1-5 provide the parts outside the CDR3, is SQTIHQWPATLVQPVGSPLSLECTVEGTSNPNLYWYRQAAGRGLQLLFYSVGIGQISSEVPQNLSASRPQDRQFILSSKKLLLSDSGFYLCAVSGGLGQPQHFGDGTRLSIL.